What follows are 15 T cell receptor beta chains derived from one specimen sequenced in a study of blood T cell repertoires in COVID-19. Only in-frame clones appear in the TCRdb table, and some are missing; sequencing was by immunoSEQ multiplex PCR. This sample has about 310,000 clones, with 87% found just once. The sequenced sample consisted of peripheral blood. The receptor source for this set is a woman aged 45-65 years who had recovered from COVID-19.

The CDR3 reads CASSLAVGEQFF. In DNA, the CDR3 is TGTGCCAGCAGCCTAGCTGTTGGGGAGCAGTTCTTC. The chain is built from TRBV2 and TRBJ2-1; D perhaps matches TRBD2 (5 bases). The CDR3 loop spans 12 amino acids. Germline lookup yields CDR1 SNHLY and CDR2 FYNNEI. Trimming took off 6 bases at V and 10 bases at J, with 13 bases between the two ends.

This clone is a singleton in its sample. The chain joins TRBV2 to TRBJ2-2; the D gene is possibly TRBD2 (6 bases). There are 16 residues in the CDR3. V gave up 7 bases and J gave up 4 bases, with 19 bases separating them. Germline CDR1 and CDR2: SNHLY and FYNNEI. CDR3 residues: CASTTSSGSVTGELFF. In nucleotides, the CDR3 is TGTGCCAGCACTACGAGCAGCGGGTCGGTCACCGGGGAGCTGTTTTTT.

The count of this clone is one. The chain uses TRBV3-1 (or the pseudogene TRBV3-2) and TRBJ1-1; D call uncertain. Per the germline V gene, CDR1 is LGHDT and CDR2 is YNNKEL (reference sequence). The V end was cut by 4 bases, the J end by 5 bases, with 14 bases between. This CDR3 has 14 residues. The chain's CDR3 is CASSPVLSRTEAFF. The DNA of the CDR3 is TGTGCCAGCAGCCCTGTCTTGTCTCGGACTGAAGCTTTCTTT.

The chain couples TRBV9 to TRBJ2-1; 9 bases agree with TRBD1. This CDR3 spans 17 amino acids. Germline CDR1 and CDR2: SGDLS and YYNGEE. V shed 4 bases, J shed 7 bases, and the junction held 15 bases outside the gene matches. The CDR3 DNA reads TGTGCCAGCAGCTCAAGTGCCGGGACAGGGATCGGGAATGAGCAGTTCTTC. It encodes CASSSSAGTGIGNEQFF. Drawing the rest from reference TRBV9 and TRBJ2-1, the complete variable domain is DSGVTQTPKHLITATGQRVTLRCSPRSGDLSVYWYQQSLDQGLQFLIQYYNGEERAKGNILERFSAQQFPDLHSELNLSSLELGDSALYFCASSSSAGTGIGNEQFFGPGTRLTVL.

The chain carries TRBV11-1 and TRBJ2-7, with D possibly being TRBD2 (6 bases). V was pared by 4 bases and J by 0 bases, with 16 bases between. The CDR3 runs 16 residues. Germline lookup yields CDR1 SGHAT and CDR2 FQDESV (reference sequence). CDR3 in amino acids: CASSSIGGAGSYEQYF. Written as DNA, the CDR3 is TGTGCCAGCAGCTCTATAGGTGGAGCGGGCTCCTACGAGCAGTACTTC.

The chain is built from TRBV7-6 and TRBJ2-2; 7 positions match TRBD2. The CDR3 has 14 amino acids. The V gene end was trimmed by 0 bases and the J gene end by 6 bases; junction bases not matched to a gene: 1. Looked up from germline, CDR1 is SGHVS and CDR2 is FNYEAQ. The CDR3 spells CASSLARGSGELFF. CDR3 coding DNA: TGTGCCAGCAGCTTAGCGCGGGGGTCCGGGGAGCTGTTTTTT.

V and J are TRBV27 and TRBJ2-3; D may be TRBD2 (6 bases). The CDR3 covers 14 residues. Per the germline V gene, CDR1 is MNHEY and CDR2 is SMNVEV (reference sequence). V gave up 6 bases and J gave up 2 bases, with 12 bases separating them. The CDR3 sequence is CASRTRGTTDTQYF. CDR3 coding DNA: TGTGCCAGCAGGACCCGGGGGACCACAGATACGCAGTATTTT.

In this sample, this clone turned up once. The chain joins TRBV7-2 to TRBJ1-2; 7 positions match TRBD1. Germline lookup yields CDR1 SGHTA and CDR2 FQGNSA. V lost 5 bases and J lost 4; bases outside the gene matches: 7. The CDR3 has 14 amino acids. The DNA for the CDR3 is TGTGCCAGCAGCCCCGACAGGGTCGGCTATGGCTACACCTTC. Translation: CASSPDRVGYGYTF. Supplemented by reference TRBV7-2 and TRBJ1-2, the full variable domain reads GAGVSQSPSNKVTEKGKDVELRCDPISGHTALYWYRQSLGQGLEFLIYFQGNSAPDKSGLPSDRFSAERTGGSVSTLTIQRTQQEDSAVYLCASSPDRVGYGYTFGSGTRLTVV.

The chain carries TRBV5-1 and TRBJ2-7, with 8 nucleotides matching TRBD1. V gave up 0 bases and J gave up 8 bases; unmatched junction bases: 7. The CDR3 runs 14 residues. Per the germline V gene, CDR1 is SGHRS and CDR2 is YFSETQ. In DNA, the CDR3 is TGCGCCAGCAGCTTGGACCAGGGGGCGGGAAAGCAGTACTTC. Residues: CASSLDQGAGKQYF.

This clone was observed a single time. J is TRBJ2-3 and V is TRBV29-1; a possible D gene is TRBD2 (5 bases). V dropped 5 bases and J dropped 6 bases, with 9 bases sitting between them. Germline V CDR1 and CDR2: SQVTM, ANQGSEA. There are 11 residues in the CDR3. DNA for the CDR3: TGCAGCGTTCGCCGAGGGGATACGCAGTATTTT. This encodes CSVRRGDTQYF.

This clone was recorded at least ten times. The chain combines TRBV30 with TRBJ2-3; 10 nucleotides agree with TRBD1. The V and J ends lost 7 bases and 2 bases, in that order; junction bases with no gene match: 3. Germline V gene sequence: CDR1 GTSNPN, CDR2 SVGIG (reference sequence). The CDR3 is 13 residues long. Here the CDR3 DNA reads TGTGCCTTGACAGGGGGCCTCACAGATACGCAGTATTTT. Residues: CALTGGLTDTQYF.

This chain links TRBV4-2 with TRBJ1-2, with 9 positions matching TRBD1. The germline V gene encodes CDR1 LGHNA and CDR2 YNFKEQ. The CDR3 has 15 residues. V trimming: 1 base; J trimming: 2 bases; junction bases outside the gene matches: 2. CDR3 in amino acids: CASSQGGTGNYGYTF. In DNA, the CDR3 is TGTGCCAGCAGCCAAGGTGGGACAGGGAACTATGGCTACACCTTC.

The chain couples TRBV28 to TRBJ1-1, with D unclear. This CDR3 region has 13 residues. CDR1 and CDR2 (germline): MDHEN, SYDVKM. Trimming left V 5 bases short and J 4 bases short, with 11 bases between. DNA of the CDR3: TGTGCCAGCAGTATCCCGGGGATCACTGAAGCTTTCTTT. Protein sequence: CASSIPGITEAFF. Supplemented by reference TRBV28 and TRBJ1-1, the full variable domain reads DVKVTQSSRYLVKRTGEKVFLECVQDMDHENMFWYRQDPGLGLRLIYFSYDVKMKEKGDIPEGYSVSREKKERFSLILESASTNQTSMYLCASSIPGITEAFFGQGTRLTVV.

V and J are TRBV4-2 and TRBJ1-2; 8 bases map to TRBD1. The CDR3 loop spans 15 amino acids. Germline V gene lookup returns CDR1 LGHNA and CDR2 YNFKEQ. V lost 0 bases and J lost 7; bases outside the gene matches: 7. This CDR3 is CASSQDPQGALGYTF. The CDR3 DNA follows: TGTGCCAGCAGCCAAGATCCCCAGGGGGCGCTTGGCTACACCTTC.

This clone was recorded only once. V gene TRBV5-1 combines with J gene TRBJ1-1; D ambiguous. Germline values: CDR1 SGHRS, CDR2 YFSETQ. Trimming cost V 3 bases and J 4 bases, with 13 bases left between them. The CDR3 runs to 14 residues. The CDR3 sequence: CASSYGGLGTEAFF. The CDR3 region has the DNA TGCGCCAGCAGCTACGGAGGTTTGGGCACTGAAGCTTTCTTT.